This T cell receptor beta chain was identified in a study of blood T cell repertoires in COVID-19. Participants were aged about 18 to 100 years from 20 to 30 US areas. Which cohort a participant joined came from the clinical history participants gave. How the authors handled the data: Researchers report that nucleated cell counts were estimated from reference gene primer amplification. TCRdb's table, derived via immunoSEQ multiplex PCR, lists solely in-frame clones and lacks some. V, J and clone size reflect that table, while D and trimming were determined from the DNA. This sample yields approximately 200,000 clones, of which 85% are seen a single time; approximately 18% belongs to the top ten. The CDR3 covers 17 residues. The ends were cut back, 4 bases at V and 0 bases at J, with 15 bases in the middle. Germline V gene lookup returns CDR1 MGHRA and CDR2 YSYEKL.

The sequence was obtained from a man aged 35 to 55 who had recovered from COVID-19. Specimen: PBMCs or T cells enriched from blood (not recorded which). The chain is built from TRBV4-1 and TRBJ1-4; D is unclear. The CDR3, as DNA: TGCGCCAGCAGCCGCATTCCCACTCAAGCAACTAATGAAAAACTGTTTTTT. It yields the protein CASSRIPTQATNEKLFF.